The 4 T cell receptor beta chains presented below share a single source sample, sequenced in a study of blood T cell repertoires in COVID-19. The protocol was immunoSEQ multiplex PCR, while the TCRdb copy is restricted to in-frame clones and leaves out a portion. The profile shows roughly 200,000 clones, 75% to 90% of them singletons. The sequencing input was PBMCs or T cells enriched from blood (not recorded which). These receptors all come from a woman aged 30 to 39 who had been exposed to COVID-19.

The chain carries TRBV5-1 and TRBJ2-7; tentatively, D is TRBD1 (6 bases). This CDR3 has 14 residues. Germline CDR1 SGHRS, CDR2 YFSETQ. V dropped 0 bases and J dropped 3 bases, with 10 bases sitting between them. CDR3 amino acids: CASSLVGQNYEQYF. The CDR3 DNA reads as TGCGCCAGCAGCTTGGTTGGACAGAACTACGAGCAGTACTTC. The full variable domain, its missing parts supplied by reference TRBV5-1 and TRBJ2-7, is KAGVTQTPRYLIKTRGQQVTLSCSPISGHRSVSWYQQTPGQGLQFLFEYFSETQRNKGNFPGRFSGRQFSNSRSEMNVSTLELGDSALYLCASSLVGQNYEQYFGPGTRLTVT.

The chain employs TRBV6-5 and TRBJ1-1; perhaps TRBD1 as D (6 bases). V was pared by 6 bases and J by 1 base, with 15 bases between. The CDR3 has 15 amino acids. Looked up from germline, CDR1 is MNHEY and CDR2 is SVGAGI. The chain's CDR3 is CASSRAGTTNTEAFF. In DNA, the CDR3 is TGTGCCAGCAGCCGGGCCGGGACAACGAACACTGAAGCTTTCTTT.

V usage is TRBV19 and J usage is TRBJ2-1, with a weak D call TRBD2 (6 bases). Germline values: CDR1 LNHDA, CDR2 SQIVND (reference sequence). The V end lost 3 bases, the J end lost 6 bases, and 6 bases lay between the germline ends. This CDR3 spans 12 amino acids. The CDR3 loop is CASSMTSNEQFF. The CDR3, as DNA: TGTGCCAGTAGTATGACTAGCAATGAGCAGTTCTTC.

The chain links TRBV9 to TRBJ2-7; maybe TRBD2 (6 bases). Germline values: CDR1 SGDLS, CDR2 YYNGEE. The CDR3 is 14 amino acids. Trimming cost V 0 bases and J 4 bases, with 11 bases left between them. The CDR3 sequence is CASSVVGSSYEQYF. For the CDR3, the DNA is TGTGCCAGCAGCGTAGTCGGGAGCTCATACGAGCAGTACTTC.